This T cell receptor beta chain stems from a study of blood T cell repertoires in COVID-19. Study-level background: Researchers got acute and convalescent COVID-19 samples from the United States, Italy and Spain. From T cells, B-cell-depleted T cells, or PBMCs came the material, which was cDNA or gDNA.

In the original workflow: Using reference gene primer amplification, nucleated cell counts were estimated. The method was immunoSEQ multiplex PCR; TCRdb's version includes in-frame clones alone and lacks a portion of them. V and J calls and clone size are those listed in that table; D and trimming were worked out from the DNA. The profile covers 200,000 to 300,000 clones, with 86% appearing a single time and more than 9% taken by the ten largest. Trimming stripped 5 bases from V and 5 bases from J, with 16 bases between. This CDR3 contains 15 residues. From germline, CDR1 is SGHRS and CDR2 YFSETQ. The sample taken for sequencing was peripheral blood. The source is a man older than 75 with acute or convalescent COVID-19. This chain connects TRBV5-1 to TRBJ1-4; a weak D match, TRBD1 (5 bases). CDR3 nucleotides: TGCGCCAGCAGACCCCGGCTGGCAGGGAATGAAAAACTGTTTTTT. Protein sequence: CASRPRLAGNEKLFF. Full variable domain (outside the CDR3, taken from reference TRBV5-1 and TRBJ1-4): KAGVTQTPRYLIKTRGQQVTLSCSPISGHRSVSWYQQTPGQGLQFLFEYFSETQRNKGNFPGRFSGRQFSNSRSEMNVSTLELGDSALYLCASRPRLAGNEKLFFGSGTQLSVL.